Presented here are 22 T cell receptor beta chains from one specimen sequenced in a study of blood T cell repertoires in COVID-19. Clones were sequenced by immunoSEQ multiplex PCR, and TCRdb holds only the in-frame ones, with some missing. This table has about 210,000 clones, about 82% appearing once. Sequenced material: peripheral blood. The origin of the receptors is a man aged 50-59 years with COVID-19, enrolled during active disease.

This clone was counted a few times. The V call is TRBV6-1, the J call TRBJ1-4; D uncertain. The CDR3 is 16 residues long. V gave up 6 bases and J gave up 0 bases, with 14 bases separating them. Germline CDR1 reads MNHNS; CDR2 reads SASEGT. CDR3 residues: CASSERTPATNEKLFF. CDR3 DNA: TGTGCCAGCAGCGAACGTACCCCGGCAACTAATGAAAAACTGTTTTTT.

The CDR3 DNA sequence: TGTGCCACCAGTGGACCTATAGCGGGGAGGGCAGAGACCCAGTACTTC. It translates to CATSGPIAGRAETQYF. The chain joins TRBV24-1 to TRBJ2-5; 8 positions agree with TRBD2. With 5 bases clipped from V and 4 bases from J, the junction kept 11 bases outside the gene matches. The CDR3 loop spans 16 amino acids. The germline V gene has CDR1 KGHDR and CDR2 SFDVKD.

J is TRBJ1-2 and V is TRBV2; TRBD1 is a possible D gene (5 bases). The CDR3 is 18 amino acids. CDR1 is SNHLY and CDR2 is FYNNEI in the germline V gene. With 10 bases removed from V and 1 base from J, the gap between germline ends came to 28 bases. The CDR3 bases are TGTGCCACCCCCCCCGTCGGAGGGACCCCACACTTTAACTATGGCTACACCTTC. Translating gives CATPPVGGTPHFNYGYTF.

The rearrangement joins TRBV11-2 to TRBJ2-5; D might be TRBD2 (5 bases). Trimming took off 8 bases at V and 7 bases at J, with 20 bases between the two ends. Germline V lookup: CDR1 SGHAT, CDR2 FQNNGV. The CDR3 runs to 14 residues. Here the CDR3 reads CASSSSGSPWTQYF. The CDR3 DNA follows: TGTGCCAGCTCGAGCAGCGGATCACCGTGGACCCAGTACTTC. The whole variable domain, filled in from reference TRBV11-2 and TRBJ2-5, reads EAGVAQSPRYKIIEKRQSVAFWCNPISGHATLYWYQQILGQGPKLLIQFQNNGVVDDSQLPKDRFSAERLKGVDSTLKIQPAKLEDSAVYLCASSSSGSPWTQYFGPGTRLLVL.

The genes are TRBV7-8 and TRBJ1-5, with 9 bases aligning to TRBD1. CDR1 is SGHVS, CDR2 FQNEAQ, per germline. The CDR3 is 14 amino acids. Trimming took 1 base from V and 7 from J; bases not matched to a gene: 2. CDR3 region: CASSLGTGDQPQHF. CDR3 nucleotide sequence: TGTGCCAGCAGCTTAGGGACAGGGGACCAGCCCCAGCATTTT.

V usage is TRBV10-3 and J usage is TRBJ2-2, with TRBD1 matching over 10 bases. The ends lost 4 bases at V and 7 bases at J; junction bases unmatched: 6. The germline V gene has CDR1 ENHRY and CDR2 SYGVKD. The CDR3 consists of 15 residues. The CDR3 nucleotides are TGTGCCATCAGTGGGGACAGGGGCTCCGGCGGGGAGCTGTTTTTT. Translated: CAISGDRGSGGELFF.

CDR3 coding DNA: TGTGCCACCAGTGACTCGGGACTAGCGGGGGGCCAAGAGACCCAGTACTTC. Translating gives CATSDSGLAGGQETQYF. The chain joins TRBV24-1 to TRBJ2-5, with 15 bases lining up with TRBD2. The CDR3 spans 17 residues. Trimming took 4 bases from V and 1 from J; bases not matched to a gene: 3. CDR1 and CDR2 from the germline V gene are KGHDR and SFDVKD.

CDR3 region: CASSPPSFQETQYF. The CDR3 nucleotides read TGTGCCAGCTCACCACCTTCCTTCCAAGAGACCCAGTACTTC. The V gene is TRBV18, the J gene TRBJ2-5; D uncertain. This CDR3 is built from 14 residues. V lost 0 bases, J lost 1 base, and 6 bases lay in between. Germline V gene lookup returns CDR1 KGHSH and CDR2 LQKENI.

Only one count was recorded for this clone. The V call is TRBV5-6, the J call TRBJ1-2; 7 nucleotides align to TRBD1. Germline CDR1 SGHDT, CDR2 YYEEEE. J lost 0 bases, V lost 6 bases, and 17 bases had no gene match. CDR3 length equals 18 residues. The CDR3 region is CASTLERTGKASNYGYTF. The CDR3 region has the DNA TGTGCCAGCACCCTGGAAAGGACAGGAAAGGCTTCTAACTATGGCTACACCTTC.

The chain carries TRBV4-1 and TRBJ2-3, with D possibly matching TRBD1 (5 bases). CDR1 and CDR2 (germline): MGHRA, YSYEKL. V was clipped by 6 bases and J by 0 bases, with 13 bases between them. This CDR3 region has 15 residues. The chain's CDR3 is CASSLNPGSTDTQYF. The CDR3 DNA sequence: TGCGCCAGCAGTCTGAATCCAGGGAGCACAGATACGCAGTATTTT.

This chain joins TRBV6-5 and TRBJ1-2; possibly TRBD1 for D (6 bases). V lost 7 bases and J 4 bases, leaving 19 bases between the germline ends. Germline V gene lookup returns CDR1 MNHEY and CDR2 SVGAGI. This CDR3 comprises 15 residues. The CDR3 nucleotides read TGTGCCAGCACCCCCGGGCCGGGAGGGGGCTATGGCTACACCTTC. Protein: CASTPGPGGGYGYTF.

The chain recombines TRBV7-8 with TRBJ2-4, with a weak D call TRBD2 (6 bases). V lost 4 bases to trimming and J lost 9 bases, with 16 bases between them. CDR1 SGHVS and CDR2 FQNEAQ come from the germline V gene. This CDR3 has 14 residues. For the CDR3, the DNA is TGTGCCAGCAGCTCAGGCCCCTTGGGGGGCATTCAGTACTTC. As protein: CASSSGPLGGIQYF.

The chain carries TRBV2 and TRBJ1-2; D is perhaps TRBD1 (6 bases). The CDR3 extends over 14 amino acids. Trimming left V 5 bases short and J 4 bases short, with 14 bases between. Looked up from germline, CDR1 is SNHLY and CDR2 is FYNNEI. The CDR3 region is CASSIQGLGYGYTF. The DNA for the CDR3 is TGTGCCAGCAGTATACAGGGTTTAGGCTATGGCTACACCTTC. The variable domain in full, completed from reference TRBV2 and TRBJ1-2, reads EPEVTQTPSHQVTQMGQEVILRCVPISNHLYFYWYRQILGQKVEFLVSFYNNEISEKSEIFDDQFSVERPDGSNFTLKIRSTKLEDSAMYFCASSIQGLGYGYTFGSGTRLTVV.

V gene TRBV9 combines with J gene TRBJ2-2; the D is unclear. Trimming cost V 0 bases and J 6 bases, with 3 bases left between them. There are 12 residues in the CDR3. CDR1 and CDR2 (germline): SGDLS, YYNGEE. The CDR3 loop reads CASSVVAGELFF. The DNA for the CDR3 is TGTGCCAGCAGCGTAGTCGCCGGGGAGCTGTTTTTT.

The CDR3 bases are TGCGCCAGCAGTCAATCGCCGGACAGAGCCAATCAGCCCCAGCATTTT. It codes for CASSQSPDRANQPQHF. The V gene is TRBV23-1, the J gene TRBJ1-5, with a tentative D call TRBD1 (6 bases). TRBV23-1 is marked as an open reading frame, function uncertain. The CDR3 consists of 16 residues. V was pared by 0 bases and J by 3 bases, with 12 bases between.

The V call is TRBV6-5, the J call TRBJ2-7, with 9 bases lining up with TRBD1. The CDR3 covers 15 residues. The V gene end was trimmed by 5 bases and the J gene end by 2 bases; junction bases not matched to a gene: 7. Germline CDR1 reads MNHEY; CDR2 reads SVGAGI. CDR3 DNA sequence: TGTGCCAGCAGTAAGACCGACAGGGGGGCCTACGAGCAGTACTTC. Translation gives CASSKTDRGAYEQYF.

The chain employs TRBV10-3 and TRBJ1-1; 7 nucleotides line up with TRBD1. The CDR3 is made up of 13 amino acids. J gave up 8 bases and V 0 bases, and 3 bases lay outside the gene matches. From germline, CDR1 is ENHRY and CDR2 SYGVKD. CDR3 coding DNA: TGTGCCATCAGTGAGTCAGAGGGGGCGGAAGCTTTCTTT. This codes for CAISESEGAEAFF.

The chain carries TRBV18 and TRBJ1-5; weak D call: TRBD1 (6 bases). Germline V gene lookup returns CDR1 KGHSH and CDR2 LQKENI. This CDR3 has 16 residues. Trimming stripped 1 base from V and 3 bases from J, with 13 bases between. In DNA form, the CDR3 reads TGTGCCAGCTCACCACGGCAACAGGGTGACAATCAGCCCCAGCATTTT. It specifies CASSPRQQGDNQPQHF.

This chain uses TRBV2 with TRBJ1-1, with 8 bases aligning to TRBD1. Germline loops: CDR1 SNHLY, CDR2 FYNNEI. V lost 6 bases and J lost 4; bases outside the gene matches: 7. The CDR3 is 14 amino acids. CDR3 amino acids: CASRRQGFGTEAFF. DNA for the CDR3: TGTGCCAGCAGGCGACAGGGGTTCGGCACTGAAGCTTTCTTT.

This clone was seen once. This sequence joins TRBV9 and TRBJ2-7; D call uncertain. V lost 4 bases to trimming and J lost 1 base, with 6 bases between them. Germline V gives CDR1 SGDLS, CDR2 YYNGEE. The CDR3 has 12 amino acids. The CDR3 protein is CASSPPSYEQYF. The DNA for the CDR3 is TGTGCCAGCAGCCCCCCATCCTACGAGCAGTACTTC.

V is TRBV9 and J is TRBJ2-6; a possible D gene is TRBD2 (5 bases). Per the germline V gene, CDR1 is SGDLS and CDR2 is YYNGEE. The length of the CDR3 is 16 residues. Trimming took off 0 bases at V and 0 bases at J, with 7 bases between the two ends. As DNA, the CDR3 is TGTGCCAGCAGCGTAGGAGGAGGCTCTGGGGCCAACGTCCTGACTTTC. It encodes CASSVGGGSGANVLTF.

The chain couples TRBV28 to TRBJ2-7; D is undetermined. The CDR3 consists of 12 residues. Per germline, CDR1 MDHEN and CDR2 SYDVKM. Trimming pared 5 bases from V and 4 bases from J, leaving 9 bases between. CDR3 nucleotide sequence: TGTGCCAGCAGTAGTAGTCTTTACGAGCAGTACTTC. Translated: CASSSSLYEQYF.